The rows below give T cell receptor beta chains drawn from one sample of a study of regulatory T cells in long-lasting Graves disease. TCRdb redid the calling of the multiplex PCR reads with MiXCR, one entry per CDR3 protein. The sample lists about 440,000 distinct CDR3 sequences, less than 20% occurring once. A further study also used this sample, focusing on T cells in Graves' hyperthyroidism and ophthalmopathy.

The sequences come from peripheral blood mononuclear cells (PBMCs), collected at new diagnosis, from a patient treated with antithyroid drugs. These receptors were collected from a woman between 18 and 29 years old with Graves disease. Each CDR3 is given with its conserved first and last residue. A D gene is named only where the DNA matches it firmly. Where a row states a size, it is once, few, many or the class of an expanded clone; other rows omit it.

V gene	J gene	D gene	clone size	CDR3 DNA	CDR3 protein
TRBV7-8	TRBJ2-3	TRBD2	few	TGTGCCAGCAGCTCCCCCCCCACCAGGGGTGGGCTAGCGGGAATGTTAAATACGCAGTATTTT	CASSSPPTRGGLAGMLNTQYF
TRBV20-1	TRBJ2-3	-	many	TGCAGTGCTGAGCGGCAAGAGGCAGATACGCAGTATTTT	CSAERQEADTQYF
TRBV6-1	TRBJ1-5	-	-	TGTGCCAGCACCCTCAGCCCCCTATGGGGGCCCCAGCATTTT	CASTLSPLWGPQHF
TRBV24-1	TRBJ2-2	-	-	TGTGCCACCAGTGGACCCATGGGGACCGGGGAGCTGTTTTTT	CATSGPMGTGELFF
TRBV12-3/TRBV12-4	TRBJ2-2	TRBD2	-	TGTGCCAGCAGTTTAACAGCGGGGGGTAACACCGGGGAGCTGTTTTTT	CASSLTAGGNTGELFF
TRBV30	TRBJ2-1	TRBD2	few	TGTGCCTGGAGCCTAGCGGGGTACAATGAGCAGTTCTTC	CAWSLAGYNEQFF
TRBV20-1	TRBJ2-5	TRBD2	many	TGCAGTGCTCTCGGAGCCTTTACTAGCGGGAGTTGGGAGACCCAGTACTTC	CSALGAFTSGSWETQYF
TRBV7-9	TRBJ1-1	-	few	TGTGCCAGCAGTTTTAGTAACACTGAAGCTCTCTTT	CASSFSNTEALF
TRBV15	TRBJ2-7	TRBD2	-	TGTGCCACCAGCAGAGATCCCATCTTACTAGCGACTCCCTACGAGCAGTACTTC	CATSRDPILLATPYEQYF
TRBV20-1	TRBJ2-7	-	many	TGCAGTGCTGGCCGGGCTAGCGCATCGAGGGAGCAGTACTTC	CSAGRASASREQYF
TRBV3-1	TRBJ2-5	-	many	TGTGCCAGCAGCCAAGATCCCCTAAGTGGGACCCAGTACTTC	CASSQDPLSGTQYF
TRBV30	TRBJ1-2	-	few	TGTGCCTGGAGTGTACAGTATGGGTTGGTCTTC	CAWSVQYGLVF
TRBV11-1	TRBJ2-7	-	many	TGTGCCAGCAGCCCAACATCGGCCAGCTACGAGCAGTACTTC	CASSPTSASYEQYF
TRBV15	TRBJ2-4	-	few	TGTGCCACCAGCAGAGTCGGCCTAGCCAAAAACATTCAGTACTTC	CATSRVGLAKNIQYF
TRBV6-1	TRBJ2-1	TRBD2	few	TGTGCCAGCAGCACGACTAGCGGGAACGACTACGTTGGGAGCAATGAGCAGTTCTTC	CASSTTSGNDYVGSNEQFF
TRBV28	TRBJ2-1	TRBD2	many	TGTGCCAGCAGTTTAGGCGTAGCGGGAGAGGATAATGAGCAGTTCTTC	CASSLGVAGEDNEQFF
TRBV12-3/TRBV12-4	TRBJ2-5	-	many	TGTGCCAGCAGTTTGACCCGACGAGAGACCCAGTACTTC	CASSLTRRETQYF
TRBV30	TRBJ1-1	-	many	TGTGCCTGGAGTGTACTTATCTTTAGCGAAGCTTTCTTT	CAWSVLIFSEAFF
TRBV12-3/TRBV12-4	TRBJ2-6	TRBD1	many	TGTGCCAGCAGTTTACCTGGGGGACAGGGTTCTTCTGGGGCCAACGTCCTGACTTTC	CASSLPGGQGSSGANVLTF
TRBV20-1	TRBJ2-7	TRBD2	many	TGCAGTGCTAGACCTTCTAGCGGGAGGGCCACATACGAGCAGTACTTC	CSARPSSGRATYEQYF
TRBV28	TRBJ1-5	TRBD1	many	TGTGCCAGCGCCGGGACAGACAATCAGCCCCAGCATTTT	CASAGTDNQPQHF
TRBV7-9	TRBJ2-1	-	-	TGTGCCAGCAGCTTAGCCAACCGTAATGAGCAGTTCTTC	CASSLANRNEQFF
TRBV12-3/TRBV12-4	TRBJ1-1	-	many	TGTGCCAGCAGTCCCTTGGTCCCGAACACTGAAGCTTTCTTT	CASSPLVPNTEAFF
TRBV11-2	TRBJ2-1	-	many	TGTGCCAGCAGCTTAGGTCGGGGGGCCTATGAGCAGTTCTTC	CASSLGRGAYEQFF